Listed below are T cell receptor beta chains from one sample, sequenced in a study of blood T cell repertoires in COVID-19. The table came from immunoSEQ multiplex PCR; TCRdb's copy has only in-frame clones and leaves some out. The table lists roughly 200,000 clones, approximately 85% of them singletons. Material: peripheral blood. The receptors shown here come from a woman aged 55-69 years with acute or convalescent COVID-19. Both conserved end residues are part of each CDR3. The D gene is left open where the match is weak. For some rows the clone size is stated as once, few or many, or as a class when expanded; others skip it.

abundance | j_gene | d_gene | v_gene | CDR3aa | CDR3nt
NA | TRBJ2-2 | TRBD2 | TRBV13 | CASSFEPSGGNTGELFF | TGTGCCAGCAGCTTCGAACCTAGCGGGGGTAACACCGGGGAGCTGTTTTTT
NA | TRBJ1-5 | TRBD1 | TRBV5-5 | CASSLGTGAVNQPQHF | TGTGCCAGCAGCTTGGGGACAGGGGCGGTAAATCAGCCCCAGCATTTT
NA | TRBJ2-3 | NA | TRBV28 | CASTGGVTDTQYF | TGTGCCAGCACGGGTGGCGTCACAGATACGCAGTATTTT
NA | TRBJ2-7 | TRBD2 | TRBV27 | CASSFSREGRYEQYF | TGTGCCAGCAGTTTCAGCCGGGAGGGCAGATACGAGCAGTACTTC
NA | TRBJ2-1 | NA | TRBV19 | CASRTSSASSYNEQFF | TGTGCCAGTAGAACCTCTAGCGCTAGCTCCTACAATGAGCAGTTCTTC
NA | TRBJ2-2 | NA | TRBV19 | CASSMGIIRGNTGELFF | TGTGCCAGTAGTATGGGCATTATCAGGGGGAACACCGGGGAGCTGTTTTTT
NA | TRBJ1-5 | NA | TRBV7-2 | CASSLDSGGGSNQPQHF | TGTGCCAGCAGCTTAGATTCGGGAGGCGGCAGCAATCAGCCCCAGCATTTT
NA | TRBJ1-1 | NA | TRBV5-5 | CASSGSGLNTEAFF | TGTGCCAGCAGCGGTTCAGGGTTGAACACTGAAGCTTTCTTT
NA | TRBJ1-5 | NA | TRBV28 | CASSSGEGVKPQHF | TGTGCCAGCAGTTCTGGGGAGGGGGTAAAGCCCCAGCATTTT
NA | TRBJ2-2 | TRBD1 | TRBV5-4 | CASSSTGLSTGELFF | TGTGCCAGCAGCTCGACAGGGCTCAGCACCGGGGAGCTGTTTTTT
few | TRBJ1-1 | NA | TRBV11-2 | CASSLERQMMEAFF | TGTGCCAGCAGCTTAGAAAGACAGATGATGGAAGCTTTCTTT
NA | TRBJ2-1 | TRBD2 | TRBV4-2 | CASSRGLAGYNEQFF | TGTGCCAGCAGCCGCGGACTAGCGGGATACAATGAGCAGTTCTTC
NA | TRBJ1-4 | NA | TRBV19 | CASSMDGLVRNEKLFF | TGTGCCAGTAGTATGGATGGACTGGTACGAAATGAAAAACTGTTTTTT
NA | TRBJ2-2 | TRBD1 | TRBV19 | CASSSDGQGLSGELFF | TGTGCCAGTAGCAGCGATGGACAGGGATTGTCCGGGGAGCTGTTTTTT
NA | TRBJ1-1 | NA | TRBV24-1 | CATSPGMNTEAFF | TGTGCCACCAGTCCAGGTATGAACACTGAAGCTTTCTTT
NA | TRBJ1-2 | NA | TRBV12-3/TRBV12-4 | CASSVRDAYGYTF | TGTGCCAGCAGTGTCAGGGATGCCTATGGCTACACCTTC
few | TRBJ1-2 | TRBD1 | TRBV2 | CASRPGTGGGYGYTF | TGTGCCAGCAGGCCCGGGACAGGGGGCGGGTATGGCTACACCTTC
NA | TRBJ2-2 | NA | TRBV19 | CASRGGGSGELFF | TGTGCCAGTAGGGGAGGGGGGTCCGGGGAGCTGTTTTTT
NA | TRBJ1-1 | NA | TRBV11-3 | CASSLGGNTEAFF | TGTGCCAGCAGCTTGGGGGGGAACACTGAAGCTTTCTTT
NA | TRBJ2-1 | TRBD2 | TRBV6-2/TRBV6-3 | CASSYSPSGGGEGQFF | TGTGCCAGCAGTTACTCCCCTAGCGGAGGTGGGGAAGGGCAGTTCTTC
NA | TRBJ1-2 | TRBD1 | TRBV5-1 | CASSSAGTGGGYTF | TGCGCCAGCAGTTCCGCCGGGACAGGGGGTGGCTACACCTTC
NA | TRBJ2-7 | NA | TRBV5-1 | CASRGAGEQYEQYF | TGCGCCAGCAGGGGGGCGGGAGAGCAATACGAGCAGTACTTC